This T cell receptor (beta chain) came from a study of blood T cell repertoires in COVID-19. Method: immunoSEQ multiplex PCR; TCRdb's copy keeps in-frame clones and lacks some. The sample lists under 250,000 clones, around 82% occurring once. A word on this clone: A junction boundary mismatches the germline segment, possibly from a read error.

What was sequenced was PBMCs or T cells enriched from blood (not recorded which). The sequence was obtained from a woman between 50 and 59 years old who had been exposed to COVID-19.

Written as DNA, the CDR3 is TGTGCCAGCAGCCCGCAACTAGCGGGGGGGGAGAACTTC. Translation: CASSPQLAGGENF. The V gene is TRBV6-2 or TRBV6-3, the J gene TRBJ2-5; TRBD2 matches at 13 bases. CDR3 length: 13 amino acids. Germline assignment: CDR1 MNHEY and CDR2 SVGEGT.